This T cell receptor (beta chain) was recorded in a study of blood T cell repertoires in COVID-19. This CDR3 is 12 amino acids long. Germline CDR1 and CDR2: MNHNY and SVGAGI (reference sequence). The germline V and J ends were trimmed by 6 bases and 8 bases, with 13 bases remaining between them. Original methodology: Cell counts per sample came from amplifying reference gene primers. This table comes from immunoSEQ multiplex PCR, and its TCRdb copy is limited to in-frame clones, with some not included. That table gives V, J and clone size, and the DNA gave D and trimming. The sample has about 50,000 clones; around nine tenths are singletons.

The sample comprised peripheral blood. The chain links TRBV6-6 to TRBJ1-2; TRBD1 is a possible D gene (6 bases). The sequence was collected from a man aged 45-60 years with active COVID-19. The CDR3 DNA follows: TGTGCCAGCAGCACAGGGTCCGGCGGCTACACCTTC. Translating gives CASSTGSGGYTF.